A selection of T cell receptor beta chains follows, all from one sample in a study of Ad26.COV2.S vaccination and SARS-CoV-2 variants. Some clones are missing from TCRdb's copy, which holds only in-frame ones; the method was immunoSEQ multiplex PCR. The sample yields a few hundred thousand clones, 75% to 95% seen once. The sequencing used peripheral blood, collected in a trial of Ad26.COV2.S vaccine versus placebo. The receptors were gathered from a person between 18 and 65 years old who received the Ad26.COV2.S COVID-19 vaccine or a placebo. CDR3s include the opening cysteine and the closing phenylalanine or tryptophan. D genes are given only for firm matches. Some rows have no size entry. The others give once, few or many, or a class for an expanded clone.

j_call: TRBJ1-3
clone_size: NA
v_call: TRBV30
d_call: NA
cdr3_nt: TGTGCCTGGATTAGAGACGCCGGGGGAAACACCATATATTTT
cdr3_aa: CAWIRDAGGNTIYF

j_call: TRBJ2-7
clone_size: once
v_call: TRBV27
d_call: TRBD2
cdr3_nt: TGTGCCAGCAGTTTTCAGCGGGAGGGCTACGAGCAGTACTTC
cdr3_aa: CASSFQREGYEQYF

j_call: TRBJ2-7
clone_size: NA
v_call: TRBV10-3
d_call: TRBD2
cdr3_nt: TGTGCCTCGTCGGGGGGGGCTACCTACGAGCAGTACTTC
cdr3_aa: CASSGGATYEQYF

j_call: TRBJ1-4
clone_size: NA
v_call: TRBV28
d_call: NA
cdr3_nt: TGTGCCAGCCTTCTTAGGGGGGCCGGTGAAAAACTGTTTTTT
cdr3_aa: CASLLRGAGEKLFF

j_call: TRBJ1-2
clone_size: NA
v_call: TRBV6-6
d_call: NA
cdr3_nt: TGTGCCAGCAACCTACAGGGTAATGGCTACACCTTC
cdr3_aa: CASNLQGNGYTF

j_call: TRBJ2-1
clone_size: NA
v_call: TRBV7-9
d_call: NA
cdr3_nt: TGTGCCAGCAGCCATAAGTACAGGGTCGGCTACAATGAGCAGTTCTTC
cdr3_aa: CASSHKYRVGYNEQFF

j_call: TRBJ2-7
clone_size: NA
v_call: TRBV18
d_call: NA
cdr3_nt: TGTGCCAGCTCACAAACCCCCTCCTACGAGCAGTACTTC
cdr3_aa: CASSQTPSYEQYF

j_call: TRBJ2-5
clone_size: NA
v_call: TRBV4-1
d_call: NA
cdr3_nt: TGCGCCAGCAGCCAAGCAGGAAGGAGGATCCCTCAAGAGACCCAGTACTTC
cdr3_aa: CASSQAGRRIPQETQYF

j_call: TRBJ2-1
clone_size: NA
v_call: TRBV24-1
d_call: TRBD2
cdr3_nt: TGTGCCACCAGTGACAAATTTGGGGGGGACGAGCAGTTCTTC
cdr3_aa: CATSDKFGGDEQFF

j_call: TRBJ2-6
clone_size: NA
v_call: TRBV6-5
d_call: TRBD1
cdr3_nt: TGTGCCAGCACAGGGACAGCCTCTGGGGCCAACGTCCTGACTTTC
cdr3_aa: CASTGTASGANVLTF

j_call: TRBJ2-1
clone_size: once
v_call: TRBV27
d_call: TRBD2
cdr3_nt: TGTGCCAGCAGTGTCTTCTCTAGCGGGTTATCCTACAATGAGCAGTTCTTC
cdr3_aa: CASSVFSSGLSYNEQFF

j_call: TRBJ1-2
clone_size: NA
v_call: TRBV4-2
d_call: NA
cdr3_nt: TGTGCCAGCAGCCAAGAGAGATTCTATGGCTACACCTTC
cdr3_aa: CASSQERFYGYTF

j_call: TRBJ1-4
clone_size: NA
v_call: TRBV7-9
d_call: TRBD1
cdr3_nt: TGTGCCAGCAGCCGTGGGACAGGCAGGCCTATTAATGAAAAACTGTTTTTT
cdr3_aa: CASSRGTGRPINEKLFF

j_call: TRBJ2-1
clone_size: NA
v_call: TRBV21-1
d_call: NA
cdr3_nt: TGTGCCAGCAGCCTTCACTCAGAAACTAGCGGGAGCGAAGATGAGCAGTTCTTC
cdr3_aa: CASSLHSETSGSEDEQFF

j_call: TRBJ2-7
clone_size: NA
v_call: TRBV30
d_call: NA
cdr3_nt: TGTGCCTGGAGTGTACCCGCGGGTTACTACGAGCAGTACTTC
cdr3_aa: CAWSVPAGYYEQYF

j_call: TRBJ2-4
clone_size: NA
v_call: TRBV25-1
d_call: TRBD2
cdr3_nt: TGTGCCAGCAGTCTCACTAGCGGGAGACAACAGTACTTC
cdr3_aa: CASSLTSGRQQYF

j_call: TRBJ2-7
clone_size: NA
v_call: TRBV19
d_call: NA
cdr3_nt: TGTGCCAGTAGCAAAATCCCAGGGACCTCCTACGAGCAGTACTTC
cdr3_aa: CASSKIPGTSYEQYF

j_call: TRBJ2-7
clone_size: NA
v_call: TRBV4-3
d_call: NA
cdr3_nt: TGCGCCAGCAGCCGAGGGGGAGGTCCCTACGAGCAGTACTTC
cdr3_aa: CASSRGGGPYEQYF

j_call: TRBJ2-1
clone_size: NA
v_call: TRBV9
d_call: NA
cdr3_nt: TGTGCCAGCAGCGCTCCTTTGGATGAGCAGTTCTTC
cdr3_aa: CASSAPLDEQFF

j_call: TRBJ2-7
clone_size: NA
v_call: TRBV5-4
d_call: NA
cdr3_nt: TGTGCCAGCAGCTCGGACGTCTACGAGCAGTACTTC
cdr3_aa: CASSSDVYEQYF

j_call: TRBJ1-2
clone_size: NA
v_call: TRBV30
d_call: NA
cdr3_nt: TGTGCCTGGAGTGCAGGGCTGCTTCGCGGCTACACCTTC
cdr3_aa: CAWSAGLLRGYTF

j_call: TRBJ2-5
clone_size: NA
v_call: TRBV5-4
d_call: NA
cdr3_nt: TGTGCCAGCAGCTTGTCGGGGGACGAGACCCAGTACTTC
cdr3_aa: CASSLSGDETQYF

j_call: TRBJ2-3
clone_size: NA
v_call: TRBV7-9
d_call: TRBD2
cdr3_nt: TGTGCCAGCAGCCGAAGACTAGCGGGAGTCTTAGATACGCAGTATTTT
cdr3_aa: CASSRRLAGVLDTQYF

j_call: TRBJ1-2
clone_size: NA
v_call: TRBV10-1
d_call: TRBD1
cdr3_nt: TGCGCCAGCAGTCCACGGGACAGGCCCTTTGGCTACACCTTC
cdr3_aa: CASSPRDRPFGYTF

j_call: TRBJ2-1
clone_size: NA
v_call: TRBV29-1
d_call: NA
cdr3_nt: TGCAGCGCCAGTAGCTCCTACAATGAGCAGTTCTTC
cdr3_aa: CSASSSYNEQFF

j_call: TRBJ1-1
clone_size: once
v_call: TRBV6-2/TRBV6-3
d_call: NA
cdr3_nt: TGTGCCAGCAGTTACGAACGGGAACGGGGCACTGAAGCTTTCTTT
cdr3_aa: CASSYERERGTEAFF

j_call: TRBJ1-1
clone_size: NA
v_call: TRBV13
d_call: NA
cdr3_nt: TGTGCCAGCAGCCCTCCGGACAGTCGAAGGTCGGCTTTCTTT
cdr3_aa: CASSPPDSRRSAFF

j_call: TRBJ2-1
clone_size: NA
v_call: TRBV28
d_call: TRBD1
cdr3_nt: TGTGCCAGCAGTTCGGGACAGCACAATGAGCAGTTCTTC
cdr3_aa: CASSSGQHNEQFF

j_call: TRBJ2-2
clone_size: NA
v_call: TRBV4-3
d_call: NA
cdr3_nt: TGCGCCAGCACTATACTAGCGAACACCGGGGAGCTGTTTTTT
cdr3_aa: CASTILANTGELFF

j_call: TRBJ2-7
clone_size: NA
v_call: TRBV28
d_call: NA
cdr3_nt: TGTGCCAGCAGTTTATCAGGCAGGGGGGGATACGAGCAGTACTTC
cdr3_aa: CASSLSGRGGYEQYF

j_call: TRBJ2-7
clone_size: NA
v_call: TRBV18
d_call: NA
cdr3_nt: TGTGCCAGCTCACCCGAGGGCTACGAGCAGTACTTC
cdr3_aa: CASSPEGYEQYF

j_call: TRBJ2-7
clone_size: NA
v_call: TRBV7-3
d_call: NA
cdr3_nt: TGTGCCAGCAGCCCACCTCCGGGCTCCTACGAGCAGTACTTC
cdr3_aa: CASSPPPGSYEQYF

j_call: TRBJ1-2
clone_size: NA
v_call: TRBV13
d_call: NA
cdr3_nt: TGTGCCAGCAGCTTAGACAGGCTGAGCTACACCTTC
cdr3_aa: CASSLDRLSYTF

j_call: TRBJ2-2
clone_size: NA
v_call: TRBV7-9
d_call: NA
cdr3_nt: TGTGCCAGCAGCAATTACTGGGGAATGGGACACTCAAACACCGGGGAGCTGTTTTTT
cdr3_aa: CASSNYWGMGHSNTGELFF

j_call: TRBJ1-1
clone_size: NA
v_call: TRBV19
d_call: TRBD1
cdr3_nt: TGTGCCAGTACCCCAGGGGACAGGAACACTGAAGCTTTCTTT
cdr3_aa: CASTPGDRNTEAFF

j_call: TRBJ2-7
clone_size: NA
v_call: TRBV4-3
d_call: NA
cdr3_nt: TGCGCCAGCAGCCAAACACTAGCAGCCTACGAGCAGTACTTC
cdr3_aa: CASSQTLAAYEQYF

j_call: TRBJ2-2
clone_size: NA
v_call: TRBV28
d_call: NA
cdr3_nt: TGTGCCGTGACGGGGGCCTCCGGGAACACCGGGGAGCTGTTTTTT
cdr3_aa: CAVTGASGNTGELFF

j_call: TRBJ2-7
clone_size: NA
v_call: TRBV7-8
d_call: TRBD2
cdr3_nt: TGTGCCAGCAGCCCCGGGACTAGCGGGAGGAACGAGCAGTACTTC
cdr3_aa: CASSPGTSGRNEQYF

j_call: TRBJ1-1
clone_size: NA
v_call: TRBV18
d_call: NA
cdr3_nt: TGTGCCAGCTCACCATCCCAGGGACGAGTTTCGAACACTGAAGCTTTCTTT
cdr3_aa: CASSPSQGRVSNTEAFF

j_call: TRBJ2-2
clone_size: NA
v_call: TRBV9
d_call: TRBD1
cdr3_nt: TGTGCCAGCAGCGCCTTCTCAGGGGGCTTGAACACCGGGGAGCTGTTTTTT
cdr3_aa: CASSAFSGGLNTGELFF

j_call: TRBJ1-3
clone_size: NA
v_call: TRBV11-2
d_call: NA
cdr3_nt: TGTGCCAGCAGCTCTATTGGGGGGACTGGAAACACCATATATTTT
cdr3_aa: CASSSIGGTGNTIYF

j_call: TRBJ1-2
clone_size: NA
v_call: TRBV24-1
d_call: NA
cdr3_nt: TGTGCCACCAGTGATGGGAATAACTATGGCTACACCTTC
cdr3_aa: CATSDGNNYGYTF

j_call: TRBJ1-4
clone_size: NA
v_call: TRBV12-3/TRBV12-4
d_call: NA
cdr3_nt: TGTGCCAGCAAAAGGGGGGCTTTTGAAAAACTGTTTTTT
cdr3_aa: CASKRGAFEKLFF

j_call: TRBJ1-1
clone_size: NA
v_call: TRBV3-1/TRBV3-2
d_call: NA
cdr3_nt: TGTGCCAGCAGCCCAGCGGACACGGGATGGGCTTTCTTT
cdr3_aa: CASSPADTGWAFF

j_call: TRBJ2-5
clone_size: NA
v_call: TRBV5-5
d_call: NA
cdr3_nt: TGTGCCAGCAGACCGAAGTGGGGTAACCAAGAGACCCAGTACTTC
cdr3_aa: CASRPKWGNQETQYF

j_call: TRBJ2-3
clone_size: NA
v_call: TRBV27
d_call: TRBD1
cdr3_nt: TGTGCCAGCAGTTTATCGGGACAGGGGACAGATACGCAGTATTTT
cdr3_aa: CASSLSGQGTDTQYF

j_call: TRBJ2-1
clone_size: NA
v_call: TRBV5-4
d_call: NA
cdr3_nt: TGTGCCAGCAGCTCCCCGGACTTAAGCTCCTACAATGAGCAGTTCTTC
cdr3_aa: CASSSPDLSSYNEQFF

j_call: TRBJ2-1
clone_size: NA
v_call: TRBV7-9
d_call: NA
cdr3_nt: TGTGCCAGCAGCTTAGAAACCCCAGGGTTGGAGCAGTTCTTC
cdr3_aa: CASSLETPGLEQFF

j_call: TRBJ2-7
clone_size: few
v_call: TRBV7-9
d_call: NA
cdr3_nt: TGTGCCAGCAGCTTGGACGGTAGCTCCTACGAGCAGTACTTC
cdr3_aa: CASSLDGSSYEQYF

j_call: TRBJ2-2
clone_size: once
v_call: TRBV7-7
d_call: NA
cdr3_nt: TGTGCTAGCAGCTTAGATCCGCGGACCGGGGAGCTGTTTTTT
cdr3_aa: CASSLDPRTGELFF